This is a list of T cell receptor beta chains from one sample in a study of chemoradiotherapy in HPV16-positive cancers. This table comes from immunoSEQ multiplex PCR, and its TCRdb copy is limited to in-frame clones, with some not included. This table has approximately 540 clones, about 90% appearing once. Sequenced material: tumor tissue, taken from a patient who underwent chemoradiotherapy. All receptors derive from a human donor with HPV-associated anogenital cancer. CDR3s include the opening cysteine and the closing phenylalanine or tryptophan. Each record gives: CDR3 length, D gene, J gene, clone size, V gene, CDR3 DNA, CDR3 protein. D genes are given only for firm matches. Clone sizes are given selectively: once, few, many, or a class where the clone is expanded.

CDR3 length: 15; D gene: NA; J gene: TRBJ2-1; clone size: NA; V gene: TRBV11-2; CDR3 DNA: TGTGCCAGCAGCTTAGGTAGCGGAATTTACAATGAGCAGTTCTTC; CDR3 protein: CASSLGSGIYNEQFF
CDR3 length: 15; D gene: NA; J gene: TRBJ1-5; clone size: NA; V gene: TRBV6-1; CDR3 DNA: TGTGCCAGCAGTGAAGGACAGCTAAGCAATCAGCCCCAGCATTTT; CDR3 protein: CASSEGQLSNQPQHF
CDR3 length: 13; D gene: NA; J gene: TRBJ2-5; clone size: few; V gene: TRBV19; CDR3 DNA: TGTGCCAGTAGTATCTACTTACAAGAGACCCAGTACTTC; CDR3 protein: CASSIYLQETQYF
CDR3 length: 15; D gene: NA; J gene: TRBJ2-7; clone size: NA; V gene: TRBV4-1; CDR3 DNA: TGCGCCAGCAGCCAACGGTTAGGGGGTGGTTACGAGCAGTACTTC; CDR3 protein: CASSQRLGGGYEQYF